The 24 T cell receptor beta chains below were found in one sample sequenced in a study of T cell responses to AZD1222 COVID-19 vaccine. Assay: immunoSEQ multiplex PCR; the TCRdb copy retains only in-frame clones and omits some. The sample contains 150,000 to 200,000 clones, roughly 94% of which appear only once. The sample in question was peripheral blood, obtained 28 days after the second AZD1222 dose. The receptor source for this set is an adult who received the AZD1222 COVID-19 vaccine.

The chain employs TRBV25-1 and TRBJ1-1, with D possibly being TRBD1 (5 bases). Trimming removed 0 bases at V and 6 bases at J, with 11 bases between. This CDR3 spans 14 amino acids. Germline lookup yields CDR1 MGHDK and CDR2 SYGVNS. The DNA of the CDR3 is TGTGCCAGCAGTGAATATGGGGCGCAACCTGAAGCTTTCTTT. It encodes CASSEYGAQPEAFF. The whole variable domain, filled in from reference TRBV25-1 and TRBJ1-1, reads EADIYQTPRYLVIGTGKKITLECSQTMGHDKMYWYQQDPGMELHLIHYSYGVNSTEKGDLSSESTVSRIRTEHFPLTLESARPSHTSQYLCASSEYGAQPEAFFGQGTRLTVV.

This chain links TRBV19 with TRBJ1-5; 8 bases match TRBD1. With 7 bases clipped from V and 7 bases from J, the junction kept 12 bases outside the gene matches. This CDR3 region has 15 residues. CDR1 LNHDA and CDR2 SQIVND come from the germline V gene (reference sequence). CDR3 sequence: CASNSRQGLEQPQHF. The DNA for the CDR3 is TGTGCCAGTAACAGTAGACAGGGGTTGGAACAGCCCCAGCATTTT.

The chain is built from TRBV5-1 and TRBJ2-1; D is ambiguous. V gave up 0 bases and J gave up 5 bases, with 6 bases separating them. The CDR3 covers 13 residues. CDR1 is SGHRS and CDR2 is YFSETQ in the germline V gene. CDR3 residues: CASSLGSDNEQFF. The CDR3 nucleotides read TGCGCCAGCAGCTTGGGGTCGGACAATGAGCAGTTCTTC.

J is TRBJ2-6 and V is TRBV7-8; 7 bases are a match to TRBD2. Germline V gene lookup returns CDR1 SGHVS and CDR2 FQNEAQ. J gave up 0 bases and V 2 bases, and 7 bases lay outside the gene matches. This CDR3 has 18 residues. CDR3 loop: CASSLRSSGYSGANVLTF. CDR3 in DNA: TGTGCCAGCAGCTTAAGGAGTAGCGGGTACTCTGGGGCCAACGTCCTGACTTTC.

This clone was seen only once. This chain joins TRBV6-5 and TRBJ2-2; D possibly corresponds to TRBD2 (5 bases). Germline V gene data show CDR1 as MNHEY and CDR2 as SVGAGI. The CDR3 loop spans 15 amino acids. V was shortened by 6 bases and J by 0 bases, with 11 bases between the two germline ends. CDR3 in amino acids: CASSWTQSNTGELFF. The CDR3 DNA reads as TGTGCCAGCAGCTGGACTCAGTCGAACACCGGGGAGCTGTTTTTT.

The V gene is TRBV28, the J gene TRBJ2-5; a weak D match, TRBD2 (5 bases). Germline lookup yields CDR1 MDHEN and CDR2 SYDVKM. This CDR3 contains 14 residues. V lost 6 bases and J 0 bases, leaving 11 bases between the germline ends. The CDR3 spells CASRRGLNQETQYF. CDR3 DNA: TGTGCCAGCAGACGGGGTTTGAACCAAGAGACCCAGTACTTC.

The V call is TRBV27, the J call TRBJ2-2, with a tentative D call TRBD2 (5 bases). The V and J ends lost 2 bases and 0 bases respectively, with 7 bases between them. Per germline, CDR1 MNHEY and CDR2 SMNVEV (reference sequence). This CDR3 contains 15 residues. CDR3 DNA sequence: TGTGCCAGCAGTTTAGTAGCGTCGAACACCGGGGAGCTGTTTTTT. Translated: CASSLVASNTGELFF.

CDR3 region: CASKGVPSNTGELFF. CDR3 DNA sequence: TGTGCCAGTAAGGGAGTACCATCGAACACCGGGGAGCTGTTTTTT. V and J are TRBV19 and TRBJ2-2; maybe TRBD2 (5 bases). The ends were cut back, 7 bases at V and 0 bases at J, with 12 bases in the middle. CDR1 is LNHDA, CDR2 SQIVND, per germline (reference sequence). The CDR3 length is 15 residues.

V is TRBV20-1 and J is TRBJ2-7, with D perhaps TRBD1 (6 bases). Trimming removed 4 bases from V and 4 bases from J, with 8 bases in between. CDR3 length: 11 amino acids. Germline CDR1 DFQATT, CDR2 SNEGSKA (reference sequence). CDR3 coding DNA: TGCAGTGCTAACAGGGTTTACGAGCAGTACTTC. This gives the protein CSANRVYEQYF.

CDR3 DNA: TGTGCCAGTAGTATTGGGGCGGTTGGCTACACCTTC. Its protein product is CASSIGAVGYTF. The chain is built from TRBV19 and TRBJ1-2, with D perhaps matching TRBD1 (5 bases). Trimming pared 3 bases from V and 7 bases from J, leaving 9 bases between. The germline V gene has CDR1 LNHDA and CDR2 SQIVND (reference sequence). The CDR3 sequence is 12 residues long.

The CDR3 region is CASSQDWVAGVRDEQFF. The CDR3 region has the DNA TGCGCCAGCAGCCAAGATTGGGTAGCGGGAGTTCGTGATGAGCAGTTCTTC. The chain carries TRBV4-3 and TRBJ2-1; 9 nucleotides line up with TRBD2. This CDR3 is built from 17 residues. Germline V CDR1 and CDR2: LGHNA, YSLEER. Trimming took 0 bases from V and 8 from J; bases not matched to a gene: 11.

CDR3 DNA sequence: TGCGCCAGCAGCTTTCCGCCAGGGGGTTCCTACGAGCAGTACTTC. Translating gives CASSFPPGGSYEQYF. The rearrangement uses TRBV4-1 and TRBJ2-7, with 7 bases fitting TRBD1. The germline CDR1 and CDR2 sequences are MGHRA and YSYEKL. J was trimmed by 1 base and V by 5 bases; bases with no gene match: 8. The CDR3 runs to 15 residues.

The V and J genes are TRBV11-2 and TRBJ1-2; no reliable D call. Per germline, CDR1 SGHAT and CDR2 FQNNGV. Trimming left V 6 bases short and J 5 bases short, with 19 bases between. The CDR3 extends over 15 amino acids. The CDR3 region has the DNA TGTGCCAGCAGTCCCGGCCGGGGAAGCCCTTATGGCTACACCTTC. Amino acid sequence: CASSPGRGSPYGYTF.

As DNA, the CDR3 is TGTGCCAGCAGCACAACAGGTAACTACAATGAGCAGTTCTTC. This encodes CASSTTGNYNEQFF. This rearrangement joins TRBV11-3 to TRBJ2-1; possibly TRBD1 for D (5 bases). V was cut by 5 bases and J by 3 bases, with 11 bases left in between. The CDR3 extends over 14 amino acids. CDR1 and CDR2 from the germline V gene are SGHNT and YENEEA.

The V and J genes are TRBV2 and TRBJ1-5, with D uncertain. The germline gives CDR1 SNHLY, CDR2 FYNNEI. CDR3 length: 13 residues. V lost 7 bases to trimming and J lost 3 bases, with 10 bases between them. CDR3 loop: CASTSAVNQPQHF. DNA for the CDR3: TGTGCCAGCACCAGCGCCGTCAATCAGCCCCAGCATTTT.

V usage is TRBV7-2 and J usage is TRBJ2-3; D ambiguous. The CDR3 spans 13 residues. Trimming shortened V by 6 bases and J by 0 bases, and 7 bases separated the two germline ends. In germline, CDR1 is SGHTA, CDR2 FQGNSA. The CDR3 loop reads CASSRESTDTQYF. The CDR3 nucleotides are TGTGCCAGCAGTCGTGAGAGCACAGATACGCAGTATTTT.

The J gene is TRBJ1-2, the V gene TRBV4-3; TRBD1 matches 8 bases. With V trimmed by 3 bases and J by 4 bases, 7 bases remained unmatched. Germline V gene lookup returns CDR1 LGHNA and CDR2 YSLEER. CDR3 size: 15 residues. CDR3 in amino acids: CASSHTGQGFYGYTF. CDR3 DNA sequence: TGCGCCAGCAGCCACACCGGACAGGGTTTCTATGGCTACACCTTC.

The genes are TRBV13 and TRBJ2-5, with D possibly being TRBD2 (5 bases). Per germline, CDR1 PRHDT and CDR2 FYEKMQ (reference sequence). This CDR3 is 17 amino acids long. With 3 bases removed from V and 2 bases from J, the gap between germline ends came to 19 bases. The CDR3 reads CASSFFRERGLQETQYF. The CDR3 DNA sequence: TGTGCCAGCAGCTTTTTTAGGGAGAGAGGACTGCAAGAGACCCAGTACTTC.

The chain carries TRBV5-6 and TRBJ2-2; 7 bases agree with TRBD1. There are 16 residues in the CDR3. The germline V gene encodes CDR1 SGHDT and CDR2 YYEEEE. V gave up 0 bases and J gave up 1 base; unmatched junction bases: 3. CDR3 sequence: CASSLGDRMNTGELFF. CDR3 in DNA: TGTGCCAGCAGCTTGGGGGACAGAATGAACACCGGGGAGCTGTTTTTT.

The chain links TRBV5-1 to TRBJ2-1, with 9 bases aligning to TRBD2. Losses at the gene ends were 0 bases for V and 3 bases for J; bases not matched to a gene: 4. Germline loops: CDR1 SGHRS, CDR2 YFSETQ. The CDR3 loop spans 16 amino acids. The CDR3 DNA follows: TGCGCCAGCAGCTTGGCCGCTAGCGGGATCTACAATGAGCAGTTCTTC. This encodes CASSLAASGIYNEQFF.

The rearrangement joins TRBV12-3 or TRBV12-4 to TRBJ1-1; possible D gene TRBD1, 5 bases. The CDR3 runs 13 residues. V was clipped by 4 bases and J by 5 bases, with 11 bases between them. The CDR3 bases are TGTGCCAGCAGTTGGGGGGTCGGGACTGAAGCTTTCTTT. Amino acids: CASSWGVGTEAFF.

J is TRBJ1-1 and V is TRBV19; 7 bases map to TRBD1. This CDR3 is 16 amino acids long. Germline CDR1 reads LNHDA; CDR2 reads SQIVND (reference sequence). V shed 7 bases, J shed 4 bases, and the junction held 15 bases outside the gene matches. CDR3 bases: TGTGCCAGTACCCTAGGAGGGGGCTGGGGCGGCACTGAAGCTTTCTTT. This sequence encodes CASTLGGGWGGTEAFF.

This clone was counted a few times. This sequence joins TRBV12-2 and TRBJ2-1; the DNA was not used to check the table's D call, TRBD2. TRBV12-2 is shown as a pseudogene. This CDR3 spans 17 amino acids. In nucleotides, the CDR3 is TGTGCAAGTCGCTTAGGGATGGGAGGGAAGGGGTTCTATGAGCAGTTCTTC. Its translation: CASRLGMGGKGFYEQFF.

This chain uses TRBV6-4 with TRBJ1-1, with D perhaps matching TRBD1 (5 bases). Trimming removed 4 bases at V and 7 bases at J, with 13 bases between. The CDR3 spans 13 residues. The V gene's germline CDR1 is MRHNA and CDR2 SNTAGT. CDR3: CASSGVGEGEAFF. CDR3 coding DNA: TGTGCCAGCAGTGGAGTAGGGGAGGGTGAAGCTTTCTTT.